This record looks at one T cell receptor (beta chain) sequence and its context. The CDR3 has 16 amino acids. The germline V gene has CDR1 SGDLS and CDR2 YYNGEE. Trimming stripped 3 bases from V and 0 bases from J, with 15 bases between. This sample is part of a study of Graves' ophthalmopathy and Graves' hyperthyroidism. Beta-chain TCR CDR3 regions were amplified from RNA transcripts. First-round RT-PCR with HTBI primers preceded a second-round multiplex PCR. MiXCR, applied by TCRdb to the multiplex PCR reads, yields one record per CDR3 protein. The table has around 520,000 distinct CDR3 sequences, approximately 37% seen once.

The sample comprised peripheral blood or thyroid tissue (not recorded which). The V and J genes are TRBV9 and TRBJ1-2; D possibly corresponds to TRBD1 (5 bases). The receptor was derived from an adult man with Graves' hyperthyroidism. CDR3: CASSGGVEGPNYGYTF. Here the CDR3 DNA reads TGTGCCAGCAGCGGAGGGGTGGAGGGCCCTAACTATGGCTACACCTTC.